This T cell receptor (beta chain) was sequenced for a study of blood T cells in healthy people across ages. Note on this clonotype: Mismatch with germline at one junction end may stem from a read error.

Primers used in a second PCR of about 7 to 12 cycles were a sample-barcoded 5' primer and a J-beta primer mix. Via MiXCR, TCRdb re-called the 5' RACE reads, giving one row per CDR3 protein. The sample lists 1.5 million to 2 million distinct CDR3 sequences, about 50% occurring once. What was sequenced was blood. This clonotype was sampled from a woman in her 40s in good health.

This CDR3 is CSTRQTDTRYF. The CDR3 nucleotides are TGCAGCACCCGTCAGACAGATACGCGGTATTTT. The rearrangement uses TRBV29-1 and TRBJ2-3, with D possibly being TRBD1 (5 bases). CDR1 SQVTM and CDR2 ANQGSEA come from the germline V gene. This CDR3 is 11 amino acids long.